One sample yielded the 22 T cell receptor beta chains listed below, sequenced in a study of radiation and T cells in renal cell carcinoma. Assay: immunoSEQ multiplex PCR; the TCRdb copy retains only in-frame clones and omits some. The table lists roughly 130,000 clones, roughly four fifths of them singletons, with 1.5% to 2% in the top ten. Time point described: blood 2 weeks post-SBRT. Treatment defined: 15 Gy SBRT to primary tumor, nephrectomy 4 weeks later. The sample consisted of blood, taken from a patient whose treatment included radiotherapy and nephrectomy. Receptors were obtained from a woman in her sixties with renal cell carcinoma.

The chain couples TRBV6-5 to TRBJ2-7; the match to TRBD2 covers 7 bases. J lost 3 bases, V lost 5 bases, and 4 bases had no gene match. The CDR3 consists of 13 residues. CDR1 and CDR2 (germline): MNHEY, SVGAGI. The DNA for the CDR3 is TGTGCCAGCAGTAGTCTAGCGGACTACGAGCAGTACTTC. This gives the protein CASSSLADYEQYF.

The rearrangement links TRBV7-9 to TRBJ2-6; maybe TRBD2 (7 bases). The CDR3 covers 16 residues. The V and J ends lost 5 bases and 0 bases respectively, with 11 bases between them. Germline V gene lookup returns CDR1 SEHNR and CDR2 FQNEAQ (reference sequence). The CDR3, as DNA: TGTGCCAGCAGCCAAGGGGGGGCCTCTGGGGCCAACGTCCTGACTTTC. Protein product: CASSQGGASGANVLTF.

The chain links TRBV11-2 to TRBJ1-1; D call uncertain. The germline V and J ends were trimmed by 0 bases and 6 bases, with 11 bases remaining between them. From germline, CDR1 is SGHAT and CDR2 FQNNGV. The CDR3 length is 14 residues. Written as DNA, the CDR3 is TGTGCCAGCAGCTTAGAAGGGCATGTTTCTGAAGCTTTCTTT. Protein product: CASSLEGHVSEAFF.

The chain is built from TRBV18 and TRBJ2-7; possible D gene TRBD1, 6 bases. In germline, CDR1 is KGHSH, CDR2 LQKENI. The CDR3 is 15 amino acids. Trimming shortened V by 5 bases and J by 7 bases, and 21 bases separated the two germline ends. CDR3 DNA sequence: TGTGCCAGCTCAATTACCGGGACACCCCCCGAGGAGCAGTACTTC. This gives the protein CASSITGTPPEEQYF.

The sample holds one count of this clone. This chain joins TRBV19 and TRBJ1-6; D is possibly TRBD1 (5 bases). Per germline, CDR1 LNHDA and CDR2 SQIVND (reference sequence). V lost 0 bases and J lost 2, with 5 bases in between. The CDR3 is 15 amino acids. Here the CDR3 reads CASSIDRAYNSPLHF. The CDR3 DNA reads TGTGCCAGTAGTATAGACAGGGCCTATAATTCACCCCTCCACTTT.

A note on this clone: One junction end disagrees with the germline gene, perhaps due to a read error. The sample holds other DNA sequences that translate to the same CDR3. J is TRBJ2-5 and V is TRBV5-1; tentative D call: TRBD2 (5 bases). In germline, CDR1 is SGHRS, CDR2 YFSETQ. CDR3 length: 15 amino acids. The CDR3 sequence: CASSLESGRLETQYF. CDR3 DNA sequence: TGCGCTAGCAGCTTGGAGTCGGGAAGGTTGGAGACCCAGTACTTC.

This chain joins TRBV27 and TRBJ2-7, with 13 bases aligning to TRBD2. The CDR3 spans 16 residues. V shed 6 bases and J 5 bases; nucleotides not matched to a gene: 10. CDR1 is MNHEY, CDR2 SMNVEV, per germline (reference sequence). In DNA form, the CDR3 reads TGTGCCAGCAGCTCGGCCTCGGGACTAGCGGGACACGAGCAGTACTTC. Its protein product is CASSSASGLAGHEQYF.

This chain connects TRBV5-6 to TRBJ2-2; D might be TRBD1 (5 bases). The CDR3 length is 16 residues. Deletions cut 1 base from V and 1 base from J, with 11 bases between. The germline V gene has CDR1 SGHDT and CDR2 YYEEEE. The CDR3 spells CASSLKGALNTGELFF. Here the CDR3 DNA reads TGTGCCAGCAGCTTGAAAGGGGCGTTGAACACCGGGGAGCTGTTTTTT.

The V and J genes are TRBV7-2 and TRBJ1-2; 9 bases line up with TRBD1. V shed 5 bases and J 4 bases; nucleotides not matched to a gene: 11. This CDR3 comprises 16 residues. Germline V lookup: CDR1 SGHTA, CDR2 FQGNSA. The CDR3 DNA reads as TGTGCCAGCAGCCCGCTGGGACAGGGTCTCCGCTATGGCTACACCTTC. It translates to CASSPLGQGLRYGYTF.

This chain joins TRBV2 and TRBJ1-4; D may be TRBD1 (6 bases). The germline V gene has CDR1 SNHLY and CDR2 FYNNEI. The CDR3 consists of 13 residues. V was clipped by 6 bases and J by 7 bases, with 12 bases between them. This CDR3 reads CASSQGPGEKLFF. The DNA of the CDR3 is TGTGCCAGCAGCCAGGGGCCTGGTGAAAAACTGTTTTTT.

The chain uses TRBV4-1 and TRBJ2-1, with D possibly TRBD2 on 6 matching bases. This CDR3 contains 13 residues. V dropped 3 bases and J dropped 7 bases, with 10 bases sitting between them. Germline CDR1 is MGHRA and CDR2 is YSYEKL. Here the CDR3 DNA reads TGCGCCAGCAGCCAGGCTGCGGGGAATGAGCAGTTCTTC. Encoded protein: CASSQAAGNEQFF.

The chain uses TRBV29-1 and TRBJ2-3; 9 positions agree with TRBD2. This CDR3 is built from 16 residues. Germline-derived CDR1 and CDR2 are SQVTM and ANQGSEA. Trimming took 1 base from V and 4 from J; bases not matched to a gene: 9. The CDR3 loop is CSVEVDPAGGPDTQYF. The CDR3 region has the DNA TGCAGCGTTGAAGTAGACCCAGCGGGAGGACCAGATACGCAGTATTTT.

The V and J genes are TRBV6-6 and TRBJ2-7, with 10 bases that match TRBD1. J was trimmed by 7 bases and V by 5 bases; bases with no gene match: 5. Germline CDR1 reads MNHNY; CDR2 reads SVGAGI (reference sequence). The CDR3 spans 13 residues. This CDR3 is CASSTTGGGEQYF. In nucleotides, the CDR3 is TGTGCCAGCAGTACGACAGGGGGCGGAGAGCAGTACTTC.

CDR3 bases: TGTGCCAGCAGCTTAGAAACGGGTGCAACTAATGAAAAACTGTTTTTT. This sequence encodes CASSLETGATNEKLFF. V and J are TRBV11-2 and TRBJ1-4; D unclear. Trimming removed 0 bases from V and 0 bases from J, with 8 bases in between. This CDR3 region has 16 residues. Germline V gene lookup returns CDR1 SGHAT and CDR2 FQNNGV.

The rearrangement uses TRBV4-1 and TRBJ1-3, with D perhaps TRBD1 (5 bases). The CDR3 covers 15 residues. V lost 2 bases, J lost 0 bases, and 8 bases lay in between. CDR1 and CDR2 (germline): MGHRA, YSYEKL. The CDR3 protein is CASSQSDSSGNTIYF. In nucleotides, the CDR3 is TGCGCCAGCAGCCAATCTGACAGCTCTGGAAACACCATATATTTT.

The gene calls are TRBV19 and TRBJ1-2; D is perhaps TRBD1 (5 bases). Per germline, CDR1 LNHDA and CDR2 SQIVND (reference sequence). The CDR3 loop spans 14 amino acids. V lost 0 bases and J 4 bases, leaving 9 bases between the germline ends. The CDR3, as DNA: TGTGCCAGTAGTATAGATCGGGGCAGCTATGGCTACACCTTC. It codes for CASSIDRGSYGYTF.

The chain employs TRBV19 and TRBJ2-2, with 8 positions matching TRBD2. With V trimmed by 8 bases and J by 0 bases, 2 bases remained unmatched. The CDR3 totals 14 residues. Per the germline V gene, CDR1 is LNHDA and CDR2 is SQIVND (reference sequence). The CDR3 DNA is TGTGCCAGTTCACTAGCGGCGAACACCGGGGAGCTGTTTTTT. Protein: CASSLAANTGELFF. The whole variable domain, filled in from reference TRBV19 and TRBJ2-2, reads DGGITQSPKYLFRKEGQNVTLSCEQNLNHDAMYWYRQDPGQGLRLIYYSQIVNDFQKGDIAEGYSVSREKKESFPLTVTSAQKNPTAFYLCASSLAANTGELFFGEGSRLTVL.

This chain connects TRBV2 to TRBJ2-3, with D uncertain. The CDR3 runs 15 residues. From germline, CDR1 is SNHLY and CDR2 FYNNEI. The V end was cut by 3 bases, the J end by 1 base, with 11 bases between. CDR3 sequence: CASSERRPRTDTQYF. The CDR3 coding sequence is TGTGCCAGCAGTGAGCGGCGGCCCCGCACAGATACGCAGTATTTT.

This clone was seen just once. The chain has TRBV11-3 and TRBJ2-7; D unclear. V gave up 5 bases and J gave up 1 base, with 9 bases separating them. Germline V gene data show CDR1 as SGHNT and CDR2 as YENEEA. This CDR3 is built from 13 residues. The CDR3 loop reads CASSRSLSYEQYF. DNA of the CDR3: TGTGCCAGCAGCCGGTCATTATCCTACGAGCAGTACTTC.

The chain combines TRBV10-3 with TRBJ2-4; D may be TRBD1 (6 bases). V was clipped by 3 bases and J by 1 base, with 19 bases between them. This CDR3 contains 18 residues. Germline V gives CDR1 ENHRY, CDR2 SYGVKD. CDR3 residues: CAISDPSRGGVAKNIQYF. The CDR3 DNA reads TGTGCCATCAGTGACCCCTCCAGGGGCGGTGTGGCCAAAAACATTCAGTACTTC.

A few counts support this clone. This chain uses TRBV10-3 with TRBJ1-1; 8 nucleotides match TRBD1. CDR1 is ENHRY, CDR2 SYGVKD, per germline. There are 13 residues in the CDR3. Trimming at V came to 10 bases and at J to 5 bases, leaving 9 bases not matched to a gene. CDR3 in DNA: TGTGCCACAAAAGCAGGGGGCCATACTGAAGCTTTCTTT. Amino acids: CATKAGGHTEAFF.

This clone showed up many times. CDR3 coding DNA: TGTGCCAGCAGCTTAGAGAGGGGCCATAGCAATCAGCCCCAGCATTTT. Amino acid sequence: CASSLERGHSNQPQHF. This chain uses TRBV11-3 with TRBJ1-5; possible D gene TRBD1, 5 bases. Trimming took off 0 bases at V and 0 bases at J, with 9 bases between the two ends. The germline gives CDR1 SGHNT, CDR2 YENEEA. The CDR3 is made up of 16 amino acids. The full variable domain, its missing parts supplied by reference TRBV11-3 and TRBJ1-5, is EAGVVQSPRYKIIEKKQPVAFWCNPISGHNTLYWYLQNLGQGPELLIRYENEEAVDDSQLPKDRFSAERLKGVDSTLKIQPAELGDSAVYLCASSLERGHSNQPQHFGDGTRLSIL.